What follows are 18 T cell receptor beta chains derived from one specimen sequenced in a study of CD8 T cells in Susac syndrome. RNA amounts of about 0.5 to 1 ug underwent reverse transcription with random hexamers. Each CDR3 protein gets one entry after TCRdb re-called the immunoSEQ multiplex PCR reads with MiXCR. The sample lists some 140,000 distinct CDR3 sequences, more than 75% occurring once. The material sequenced was CD8+ T cells from PBMCs. The receptors shown here come from a human donor with multiple sclerosis.

Written as DNA, the CDR3 is TGCGCCAGCAGACTAGACAGCAACTATGGCTACACCTTC. Protein: CASRLDSNYGYTF. The chain recombines TRBV5-1 with TRBJ1-2; a possible D gene is TRBD1 (5 bases). This CDR3 has 13 residues. Per the germline V gene, CDR1 is SGHRS and CDR2 is YFSETQ. The V end was cut by 5 bases, the J end by 2 bases, with 10 bases between. The variable domain in full, completed from reference TRBV5-1 and TRBJ1-2, reads KAGVTQTPRYLIKTRGQQVTLSCSPISGHRSVSWYQQTPGQGLQFLFEYFSETQRNKGNFPGRFSGRQFSNSRSEMNVSTLELGDSALYLCASRLDSNYGYTFGSGTRLTVV.

The chain combines TRBV13 with TRBJ2-7; a weak D match, TRBD2 (5 bases). The CDR3 contains 14 residues. V was cut by 0 bases and J by 5 bases, with 11 bases left in between. CDR1 is PRHDT and CDR2 is FYEKMQ in the germline V gene (reference sequence). CDR3 in amino acids: CASSLGLAANEQYF. CDR3 coding DNA: TGTGCCAGCAGCTTAGGGCTAGCAGCGAACGAGCAGTACTTC. Full variable domain (remainder filled in from reference TRBV13 and TRBJ2-7): AAGVIQSPRHLIKEKRETATLKCYPIPRHDTVYWYQQGPGQDPQFLISFYEKMQSDKGSIPDRFSAQQFSDYHSELNMSSLELGDSALYFCASSLGLAANEQYFGPGTRLTVT.

This chain connects TRBV27 to TRBJ2-7, with D maybe TRBD1 (6 bases). Germline V CDR1 and CDR2: MNHEY, SMNVEV (reference sequence). V was trimmed by 6 bases and J by 1 base, leaving 10 bases between them. This CDR3 has 13 residues. For the CDR3, the DNA is TGTGCCAGCAGCTACAGGGCATCCTACGAGCAGTACTTC. Encoded protein: CASSYRASYEQYF.

The chain joins TRBV12-3 or TRBV12-4 to TRBJ1-2; D is uncertain. Deletions cut 6 bases from V and 8 bases from J, with 19 bases between. The CDR3 covers 14 residues. The CDR3 spells CASRSLWGLEGYTF. For the CDR3, the DNA is TGTGCCAGCAGGAGCCTTTGGGGTTTGGAGGGCTACACCTTC.

The V gene is TRBV13, the J gene TRBJ2-6; 9 bases map to TRBD1. The length of the CDR3 is 16 residues. V lost 4 bases and J lost 2; bases outside the gene matches: 3. Germline V CDR1 and CDR2: PRHDT, FYEKMQ (reference sequence). The CDR3 spells CASSSGQGTGANVLTF. The DNA for the CDR3 is TGTGCCAGCAGCTCCGGACAGGGGACTGGGGCCAACGTCCTGACTTTC.

The chain links TRBV5-1 to TRBJ2-2; 11 bases are a match to TRBD2. This CDR3 contains 15 residues. Germline V gives CDR1 SGHRS, CDR2 YFSETQ. The V segment lost 1 base and the J segment 7 bases; nucleotides outside the gene matches: 3. CDR3 sequence: CASSLTSGRVGELFF. Written as DNA, the CDR3 is TGCGCCAGCAGCTTGACTAGCGGGAGAGTCGGGGAGCTGTTTTTT.

This rearrangement joins TRBV6-2 or TRBV6-3 to TRBJ1-2, with 9 bases fitting TRBD1. The CDR3 has 13 amino acids. CDR1 and CDR2 from the germline V gene are MNHEY and SVGEGT. V shed 7 bases, J shed 4 bases, and the junction held 4 bases outside the gene matches. In DNA form, the CDR3 reads TGTGCCAGCAACCTGGGACAGGGCTATGGCTACACCTTC. Protein sequence: CASNLGQGYGYTF.

In its sample, this clonotype was seen once. The J gene is TRBJ2-3, the V gene TRBV20-1; D tentatively reads TRBD1 or TRBD2 (5 bases each). This CDR3 comprises 11 residues. V lost 5 bases to trimming and J lost 8 bases, with 11 bases between them. The germline gives CDR1 DFQATT, CDR2 SNEGSKA (reference sequence). The DNA of the CDR3 is TGCAGTGCTGGGGACCACGGTACGCAGTATTTT. Residues: CSAGDHGTQYF.

J is TRBJ1-1 and V is TRBV16; D is undetermined. Germline V gene lookup returns CDR1 KGHSY and CDR2 FQNENV. The CDR3 is made up of 13 amino acids. V was clipped by 3 bases and J by 4 bases, with 9 bases between them. The CDR3 nucleotides are TGTGCCAGCAGCCATGACAAGGGCACTGAAGCTTTCTTT. Translating gives CASSHDKGTEAFF.

The rearrangement uses TRBV21-1 and TRBJ2-4; the table's D call of TRBD2 was not tested on the DNA. TRBV21-1 is a documented pseudogene. The length of the CDR3 is 15 residues. This CDR3 reads CASKGWRETKNIQYF. CDR3 nucleotide sequence: TGTGCCAGCAAAGGTTGGCGGGAGACTAAAAACATTCAGTACTTC.

This chain links TRBV25-1 with TRBJ2-5; D perhaps matches TRBD2 (6 bases). The CDR3 has 16 residues. V shed 3 bases and J shed 2 bases, with 16 bases lying between them. Germline V gene data show CDR1 as MGHDK and CDR2 as SYGVNS. Here the CDR3 reads CASSDYAGPLQETQYF. CDR3 bases: TGTGCCAGCAGTGACTACGCGGGACCTCTACAAGAGACCCAGTACTTC.

The chain recombines TRBV5-4 with TRBJ1-1; D gene ambiguous. CDR1 SGHNT and CDR2 YYREEE come from the germline V gene (reference sequence). The CDR3 runs to 13 residues. Trimming took off 0 bases at V and 4 bases at J, with 7 bases between the two ends. CDR3 in DNA: TGTGCCAGCAGCTTGGCTGCAGCCACTGAAGCTTTCTTT. Translated, it gives CASSLAAATEAFF.

This clonotype was observed a single time. This sequence joins TRBV7-8 and TRBJ2-2; TRBD2 matches at 11 bases. CDR1 is SGHVS and CDR2 is FQNEAQ in the germline V gene. The CDR3 runs to 15 residues. Germline trimming cut 6 bases from V and 7 bases from J; bases unmatched to any gene: 7. CDR3 DNA sequence: TGTGCCAGCAGTCCAATGGGACTAGCGGACGGGGAGCTGTTTTTT. Its protein product is CASSPMGLADGELFF. The full variable domain, rest sourced from reference TRBV7-8 and TRBJ2-2, is GAGVSQSPRYKVAKRGQDVALRCDPISGHVSLFWYQQALGQGPEFLTYFQNEAQLDKSGLPSDRFFAERPEGSVSTLKIQRTQQEDSAVYLCASSPMGLADGELFFGEGSRLTVL.

The chain links TRBV3-1 to TRBJ2-2; D gene uncertain. Trimming left V 4 bases short and J 10 bases short, with 13 bases between. CDR3 length: 13 amino acids. Germline-derived CDR1 and CDR2 are LGHDT and YNNKEL (reference sequence). The CDR3 DNA is TGTGCCAGCAGCCCTAACCAGTTGCCGGAGCTGTTTTTT. It encodes CASSPNQLPELFF.

This rearrangement joins TRBV7-3 to TRBJ2-3, with D unresolved. CDR3 length equals 15 residues. Per the germline V gene, CDR1 is SGHTA and CDR2 is FQGTGA. Trimming shortened V by 4 bases and J by 0 bases, and 11 bases separated the two germline ends. This chain's CDR3 is CASSYLGGSTDTQYF. The CDR3 nucleotides read TGTGCCAGCAGCTATTTAGGCGGTAGCACAGATACGCAGTATTTT.

This clonotype occurred once. The genes are TRBV2 and TRBJ2-7; D gene ambiguous. Germline CDR1 reads SNHLY; CDR2 reads FYNNEI. The CDR3 runs to 13 residues. With 1 base removed from V and 2 bases from J, the gap between germline ends came to 6 bases. The CDR3: CASSEGLAYEQYF. The CDR3 nucleotides read TGTGCCAGCAGTGAAGGGTTAGCCTACGAGCAGTACTTC.

This chain's CDR3 is CACPQGDTQYF. Written as DNA, the CDR3 is TGTGCCTGCCCCCAGGGCGATACGCAGTATTTT. This rearrangement joins TRBV30 to TRBJ2-3, with a weak D call TRBD1 (5 bases). V lost 6 bases and J 6 bases, leaving 10 bases between the germline ends. The CDR3 covers 11 residues. In germline, CDR1 is GTSNPN, CDR2 SVGIG (reference sequence).

CDR3 coding DNA: TGTGCCAGCAGTGAAGTCGAGCGGGAGGACTACGAGCAGTACTTC. Its translation is CASSEVEREDYEQYF. V gene TRBV2 combines with J gene TRBJ2-7; 9 positions match TRBD2. The germline gives CDR1 SNHLY, CDR2 FYNNEI. V shed 1 base, J shed 3 bases, and the junction held 4 bases outside the gene matches. This CDR3 has 15 residues.